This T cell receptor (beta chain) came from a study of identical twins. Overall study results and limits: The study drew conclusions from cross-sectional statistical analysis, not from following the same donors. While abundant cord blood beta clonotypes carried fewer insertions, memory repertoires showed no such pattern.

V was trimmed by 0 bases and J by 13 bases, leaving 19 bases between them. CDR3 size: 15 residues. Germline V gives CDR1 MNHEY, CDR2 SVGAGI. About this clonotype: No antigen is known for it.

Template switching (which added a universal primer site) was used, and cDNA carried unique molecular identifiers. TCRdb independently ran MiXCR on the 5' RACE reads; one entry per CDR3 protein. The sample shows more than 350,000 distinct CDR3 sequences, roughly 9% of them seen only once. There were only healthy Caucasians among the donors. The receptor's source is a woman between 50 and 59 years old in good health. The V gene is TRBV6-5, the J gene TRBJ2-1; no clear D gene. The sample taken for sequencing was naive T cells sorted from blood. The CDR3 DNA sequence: TGTGCCAGCAGTTACTCGGTTCTAGAGAGTCAAAGACAGTTCTTC. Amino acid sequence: CASSYSVLESQRQFF.